This T cell receptor beta chain derives from a study of blood T cells in healthy people across ages. The CDR3 spans 13 residues. Trimming took off 5 bases at V and 10 bases at J, with 15 bases between the two ends. The study, taken as a whole, reports: Roughly linear age-related decline in beta diversity appeared, significant by age about 40.

A second PCR of 7 to 11 cycles used a sample-barcoded 5' primer and a J-beta primer mix. TCRdb reprocessed the 5' RACE reads via MiXCR and lists one record per CDR3 protein. The data show roughly 800,000 distinct CDR3 sequences, 55% to 75% seen once. Healthy Caucasians from Russia aged roughly 6 to 95 served as donors. Note on this clonotype: Its antigen remains unknown.

The TCR comes from a man younger than 40 in good health. The chain couples TRBV12-3 or TRBV12-4 to TRBJ2-1; D gene uncertain. Source material: blood. The CDR3 bases are TGTGCCAGCAGTGTTCTGGTCCTCCGGGAGCAGTTCTTC. Its translation: CASSVLVLREQFF.